The 20 T cell receptor beta chains below were found in one sample sequenced in a study of shared T cell receptors in the human thymus. TCRdb's copy holds only in-frame clones and misses some; the assay was immunoSEQ multiplex PCR. Of approximately 760,000 clones listed, 70% to 90% were seen once; the top ten hold roughly 0.01%. This sample also appeared in a second study, on human thymus T cells.

The sample consisted of thymocytes. The receptors come from a girl less than two years old with a congenital heart defect.

This chain links TRBV15 with TRBJ2-3, with 11 bases lining up with TRBD2. V gave up 2 bases and J gave up 0 bases; unmatched junction bases: 4. This CDR3 has 17 residues. Germline values: CDR1 LNHNV, CDR2 YYDKDF (reference sequence). The CDR3 bases are TGTGCCACCAGCAGATTTCTAGCGGGGGGCAGCACAGATACGCAGTATTTT. The encoded protein is CATSRFLAGGSTDTQYF. Supplemented by reference TRBV15 and TRBJ2-3, the full variable domain reads DAMVIQNPRYQVTQFGKPVTLSCSQTLNHNVMYWYQQKSSQAPKLLFHYYDKDFNNEADTPDNFQSRRPNTSFCFLDIRSPGLGDTAMYLCATSRFLAGGSTDTQYFGPGTRLTVL.

V usage is TRBV19 and J usage is TRBJ1-1; D gene uncertain. The CDR3 consists of 14 residues. The V end was cut by 4 bases, the J end by 1 base, with 10 bases between. The V gene's germline CDR1 is LNHDA and CDR2 SQIVND (reference sequence). The CDR3 protein is CASSRSFPNTEAFF. The CDR3 DNA reads TGTGCCAGTAGTAGGAGTTTCCCGAACACTGAAGCTTTCTTT.

The chain has TRBV4-1 and TRBJ2-1; TRBD1 matches at 9 bases. Per germline, CDR1 MGHRA and CDR2 YSYEKL. CDR3 length equals 15 residues. After removal of 4 bases from V and 4 bases from J, the junction contained 5 bases not matched to a gene. In nucleotides, the CDR3 is TGCGCCAGCAGCCCGGGACAGGGAATTTACAATGAGCAGTTCTTC. Translating gives CASSPGQGIYNEQFF.

The chain combines TRBV7-9 with TRBJ1-4, with 8 bases identical to TRBD1. Unmatched junction bases numbered 16, after V lost 4 bases and J lost 3 bases. The CDR3 sequence is 19 residues long. Germline assignment: CDR1 SEHNR and CDR2 FQNEAQ (reference sequence). CDR3 sequence: CASSSPGGRGTLANEKLFF. CDR3 DNA sequence: TGTGCCAGCAGCTCGCCAGGGGGCAGGGGAACGTTGGCTAATGAAAAACTGTTTTTT.

This clone was counted a few times. This sequence joins TRBV30 and TRBJ1-2; 7 bases agree with TRBD1. Per the germline V gene, CDR1 is GTSNPN and CDR2 is SVGIG (reference sequence). V lost 7 bases to trimming and J lost 5 bases; unmatched junction nucleotides: 10. This CDR3 region has 13 residues. CDR3 sequence: CASRTGGIYGYTF. The CDR3 bases are TGTGCCTCCCGGACAGGAGGAATATATGGCTACACCTTC.

This rearrangement joins TRBV9 to TRBJ1-2, with D unclear. Germline CDR1 reads SGDLS; CDR2 reads YYNGEE. CDR3 length: 14 residues. Trimming cost V 0 bases and J 4 bases, with 10 bases left between them. The CDR3 sequence is CASSVDPTGYGYTF. DNA for the CDR3: TGTGCCAGCAGCGTAGATCCGACGGGCTATGGCTACACCTTC.

The chain has TRBV29-1 and TRBJ1-1; no clear D gene. The CDR3 is made up of 11 amino acids. Trimming left V 7 bases short and J 3 bases short, with 9 bases between. Germline V gene lookup returns CDR1 SQVTM and CDR2 ANQGSEA. The CDR3 here is CSALRDTEAFF. The CDR3 region has the DNA TGCAGCGCTTTGCGGGACACTGAAGCTTTCTTT.

The chain links TRBV28 to TRBJ2-7; 7 positions match TRBD2. V shed 3 bases, J shed 0 bases, and the junction held 5 bases outside the gene matches. The CDR3 totals 15 residues. Germline assignment: CDR1 MDHEN and CDR2 SYDVKM. The DNA for the CDR3 is TGTGCCAGCAGTTTTGTTGCGGGGGTCTCCTACGAGCAGTACTTC. It translates to CASSFVAGVSYEQYF.

V and J are TRBV9 and TRBJ2-7, with TRBD1 matching over 8 bases. CDR1 and CDR2 from the germline V gene are SGDLS and YYNGEE. The CDR3 is made up of 16 amino acids. Losses at the gene ends were 0 bases for V and 2 bases for J; bases not matched to a gene: 7. The DNA of the CDR3 is TGTGCCAGCAGCGTAGGAAGGACAGGGCCCACCTACGAGCAGTACTTC. The encoded protein is CASSVGRTGPTYEQYF.

This clone was seen only once. The DNA for the CDR3 is TGTGCCAGCAGCCAAGAAGGCACTAGTCCTAATGAGCAGTTCTTC. Protein: CASSQEGTSPNEQFF. V gene TRBV14 combines with J gene TRBJ2-1; tentative D call: TRBD2 (5 bases). CDR3 length: 15 residues. V was clipped by 0 bases and J by 7 bases, with 13 bases between them. Looked up from germline, CDR1 is SGHDN and CDR2 is FVKESK.

The rearrangement links TRBV7-3 to TRBJ1-1; TRBD1 aligns across 8 bases. CDR1 SGHTA and CDR2 FQGTGA come from the germline V gene. V was pared by 4 bases and J by 6 bases, with 16 bases of the junction left unmatched. This CDR3 spans 17 amino acids. CDR3 region: CASSSTYEDRARSEAFF. For the CDR3, the DNA is TGTGCCAGCAGCTCCACCTATGAGGACAGGGCGCGTTCTGAAGCTTTCTTT.

The chain joins TRBV19 to TRBJ1-5; D remains ambiguous. This CDR3 comprises 14 residues. The V end lost 3 bases, the J end lost 7 bases, and 13 bases lay between the germline ends. In germline, CDR1 is LNHDA, CDR2 SQIVND (reference sequence). The CDR3 DNA reads as TGTGCCAGTAGTATCAAGAGGGTACGCCAGCCCCAGCATTTT. It yields the protein CASSIKRVRQPQHF.

A single count supports this clone. The chain carries TRBV19 and TRBJ1-5; no definite D call. Per the germline V gene, CDR1 is LNHDA and CDR2 is SQIVND (reference sequence). The germline V and J ends were trimmed by 1 base and 6 bases, with 13 bases remaining between them. The length of the CDR3 is 15 residues. Here the CDR3 reads CASSIVEGSGQPQHF. The CDR3 nucleotides read TGTGCCAGTAGTATAGTAGAGGGCTCGGGTCAGCCCCAGCATTTT.

The rearrangement uses TRBV10-3 and TRBJ2-5; 12 bases are a match to TRBD2. CDR1 is ENHRY and CDR2 is SYGVKD in the germline V gene. The CDR3 spans 17 residues. The trim removed 6 bases at V and 2 bases at J, leaving 10 bases unmatched. The DNA of the CDR3 is TGTGCCATCAGAAGGGCGGGACTAGCGGGTCCACAAGAGACCCAGTACTTC. Translated: CAIRRAGLAGPQETQYF.

The chain recombines TRBV5-1 with TRBJ2-5; maybe TRBD2 (5 bases). With 4 bases removed from V and 1 base from J, the gap between germline ends came to 11 bases. The CDR3 sequence is 14 residues long. The germline V gene has CDR1 SGHRS and CDR2 YFSETQ. The CDR3 loop reads CASSPSLGQETQYF. As DNA, the CDR3 is TGCGCCAGCAGCCCTTCACTAGGCCAAGAGACCCAGTACTTC.

The chain carries TRBV10-3 and TRBJ2-1, with D possibly being TRBD2 (6 bases). This CDR3 region has 14 residues. V dropped 3 bases and J dropped 8 bases, with 14 bases sitting between them. Germline CDR1 is ENHRY and CDR2 is SYGVKD. CDR3 protein: CAISDSLAGDEQFF. CDR3 nucleotide sequence: TGTGCCATCAGTGATTCACTAGCTGGGGATGAGCAGTTCTTC.

This clone was counted a single time. The chain is built from TRBV4-3 and TRBJ1-1; 7 bases map to TRBD1. Germline loops: CDR1 LGHNA, CDR2 YSLEER. V lost 3 bases to trimming and J lost 1 base; unmatched junction nucleotides: 2. There are 14 residues in the CDR3. The CDR3 protein is CASSHRTGNTEAFF. CDR3 nucleotides: TGCGCCAGCAGCCATCGGACAGGGAACACTGAAGCTTTCTTT.

The table lists this clone with a few counts. The chain joins TRBV29-1 to TRBJ2-3; TRBD2 is a possible D gene (5 bases). Germline loops: CDR1 SQVTM, CDR2 ANQGSEA. The CDR3 has 16 amino acids. The CDR3, as DNA: TGCAGTTTTGCGGCCGCACCGGGGAATCCCACAGATACGCAGTATTTT. Translated: CSFAAAPGNPTDTQYF.

This clone has just a few counts. This chain joins TRBV28 and TRBJ2-7; TRBD2 might be the D (5 bases). Per germline, CDR1 MDHEN and CDR2 SYDVKM. V gave up 3 bases and J gave up 0 bases, with 12 bases separating them. The CDR3 runs to 15 residues. The CDR3 here is CASSFRGLSSYEQYF. Here the CDR3 DNA reads TGTGCCAGCAGTTTTCGGGGATTGAGCTCCTACGAGCAGTACTTC.

This clone has more than one count but fewer than ten. The rearrangement joins TRBV4-1 to TRBJ1-5, with D maybe TRBD1 (6 bases). Germline V lookup: CDR1 MGHRA, CDR2 YSYEKL. This CDR3 is 19 amino acids long. The V end was cut by 0 bases, the J end by 4 bases, with 22 bases between. The CDR3 reads CASSQDVLRGTDRNQPQHF. The CDR3 DNA sequence: TGCGCCAGCAGCCAAGATGTTTTGAGAGGCACGGACAGAAATCAGCCCCAGCATTTT.